Below, 27 T cell receptor beta chains from the same sample are listed, as sequenced in a study of CD8 T cells in ankylosing spondylitis. TCRdb re-called the 5' RACE reads with MiXCR, one entry per CDR3 protein. The sample carries about 250,000 distinct CDR3 sequences, 15% to 20% recorded once. The material sequenced was blood, either unsorted or a sorted T cell fraction (not recorded which). These receptors were obtained from a male donor with ankylosing spondylitis or in good health (not recorded which).

The CDR3 DNA is TGCAGTGCTAGAGATTTGAGCGACTACGAGCAGTACTTC. Its translation: CSARDLSDYEQYF. The chain carries TRBV20-1 and TRBJ2-7; the D is unclear. Germline values: CDR1 DFQATT, CDR2 SNEGSKA (reference sequence). The CDR3 extends over 13 amino acids. Trimming shortened V by 0 bases and J by 3 bases, and 9 bases separated the two germline ends.

J is TRBJ2-1 and V is TRBV28, with D possibly TRBD1 on 6 matching bases. Trimming shortened V by 5 bases and J by 8 bases, and 22 bases separated the two germline ends. Germline lookup yields CDR1 MDHEN and CDR2 SYDVKM. The length of the CDR3 is 16 residues. In nucleotides, the CDR3 is TGTGCCAGCAGTCCCACGACAGGTGGGACAATAGATGAGCAGTTCTTC. Translated: CASSPTTGGTIDEQFF.

The genes are TRBV9 and TRBJ2-5; D uncertain. CDR3 length: 14 residues. CDR1 and CDR2 from the germline V gene are SGDLS and YYNGEE. Trimming left V 0 bases short and J 3 bases short, with 9 bases between. The CDR3 DNA is TGTGCCAGCAGCGTAGCGGTAGCAGAAGAGACCCAGTACTTC. Translating it yields CASSVAVAEETQYF. The full variable domain, rest sourced from reference TRBV9 and TRBJ2-5, is DSGVTQTPKHLITATGQRVTLRCSPRSGDLSVYWYQQSLDQGLQFLIQYYNGEERAKGNILERFSAQQFPDLHSELNLSSLELGDSALYFCASSVAVAEETQYFGPGTRLLVL.

This clonotype has more than one count but fewer than ten. The chain links TRBV12-3 or TRBV12-4 to TRBJ2-1; no clear D. Between the trimmed V and J ends, which lost 8 bases and 4 bases, there was a span of 9 bases. The CDR3 sequence is 12 residues long. The CDR3 loop is CASSPQYNEQFF. The CDR3 DNA sequence: TGTGCCAGCTCTCCCCAGTACAATGAGCAGTTCTTC.

About this clonotype: One end of the junction fails to match germline, which may point to a read error. The chain employs TRBV12-3 or TRBV12-4 and TRBJ2-7; D remains ambiguous. The CDR3 has 13 amino acids. CDR3 amino acids: CASSLWSSCEQYF. In DNA form, the CDR3 reads TGTGCCAGCAGTTTGTGGAGCTCCTGCGAGCAGTACTTC.

This clonotype was seen more than once but under ten times. The V and J genes are TRBV27 and TRBJ1-1, with D possibly being TRBD1 (6 bases). Looked up from germline, CDR1 is MNHEY and CDR2 is SMNVEV (reference sequence). Deletions cut 6 bases from V and 3 bases from J, with 14 bases between. This CDR3 region has 14 residues. The CDR3 nucleotides read TGTGCCAGCAGCCCCCGACAGGCTTACACTGAAGCTTTCTTT. It encodes CASSPRQAYTEAFF.

The chain carries TRBV29-1 and TRBJ2-1; D is unresolved. The CDR3 is 10 residues long. The germline V and J ends were trimmed by 7 bases and 9 bases, with 10 bases remaining between them. Germline values: CDR1 SQVTM, CDR2 ANQGSEA. In DNA, the CDR3 is TGCAGCGCCGAGTCTGGTGAGCAGTTCTTC. Its protein product is CSAESGEQFF.

This clonotype was seen more than once but under ten times. The chain employs TRBV18 and TRBJ1-4; the D is unclear. V gave up 2 bases and J gave up 7 bases, with 14 bases separating them. Germline V lookup: CDR1 KGHSH, CDR2 LQKENI. There are 15 residues in the CDR3. CDR3 coding DNA: TGTGCCAGCTCACCAATTGGCGGGTCTAGTGAAAAACTGTTTTTT. This codes for CASSPIGGSSEKLFF.

This clonotype was observed many times. The CDR3 sequence is CATSRIETEAFLRKLFF. DNA of the CDR3: TGTGCCACCAGCAGGATCGAGACAGAAGCTTTTCTCCGGAAACTGTTTTTT. The chain couples TRBV15 to TRBJ1-4; tentatively, D is TRBD1 (5 bases). The V gene's germline CDR1 is LNHNV and CDR2 YYDKDF (reference sequence). This CDR3 region has 17 residues. Trimming removed 3 bases at V and 11 bases at J, with 25 bases between.

The chain's CDR3 is CSAFHPGLADQETQYF. The CDR3 DNA reads as TGCAGTGCTTTCCACCCGGGACTAGCTGACCAAGAGACCCAGTACTTC. V is TRBV20-1 and J is TRBJ2-5; 9 bases are a match to TRBD2. This CDR3 comprises 16 residues. Germline V gives CDR1 DFQATT, CDR2 SNEGSKA (reference sequence). V lost 5 bases and J lost 0; bases outside the gene matches: 10.

This clonotype was seen repeatedly, ten times or more. The V gene is TRBV29-1, the J gene TRBJ2-1, with 7 bases lining up with TRBD1. V shed 1 base and J 0 bases; nucleotides not matched to a gene: 6. CDR3 length: 16 residues. CDR1 and CDR2 from the germline V gene are SQVTM and ANQGSEA. Written as DNA, the CDR3 is TGCAGCGTTGAAGTATTTGACAGGGACTCCTACAATGAGCAGTTCTTC. This translates into CSVEVFDRDSYNEQFF.

The chain employs TRBV9 and TRBJ1-2, with 10 bases fitting TRBD1. With V trimmed by 1 base and J by 4 bases, 7 bases remained unmatched. This CDR3 contains 16 residues. Germline V gene sequence: CDR1 SGDLS, CDR2 YYNGEE. The CDR3 loop is CASSVPRDRGGYGYTF. CDR3 nucleotide sequence: TGTGCCAGCAGCGTACCCCGGGACAGGGGTGGCTATGGCTACACCTTC.

The chain has TRBV7-9 and TRBJ2-7, with 9 bases fitting TRBD1. The J segment lost 5 bases and the V segment lost 5 bases, leaving 7 bases of the junction unmatched. CDR1 is SEHNR, CDR2 FQNEAQ, per germline (reference sequence). CDR3 size: 14 residues. CDR3 protein: CASSARTGAHEQYF. CDR3 coding DNA: TGTGCCAGCAGCGCAAGGACAGGGGCCCACGAGCAGTACTTC. The full variable domain, with the rest looked up from reference TRBV7-9 and TRBJ2-7, is DTGVSQNPRHKITKRGQNVTFRCDPISEHNRLYWYRQTLGQGPEFLTYFQNEAQLEKSRLLSDRFSAERPKGSFSTLEIQRTEQGDSAMYLCASSARTGAHEQYFGPGTRLTVT.

At least ten counts were recorded for this clonotype. The chain carries TRBV29-1 and TRBJ1-4; the D gene is possibly TRBD1 (6 bases). The V gene lost 2 bases and the J gene lost 6 bases, with 13 bases spanning the gap. CDR3 length equals 14 residues. Germline assignment: CDR1 SQVTM and CDR2 ANQGSEA. CDR3 region: CSVEYGGADEKLFF. The DNA for the CDR3 is TGCAGCGTTGAATATGGGGGCGCGGATGAAAAACTGTTTTTT.

There are a few counts of this clonotype. The chain combines TRBV5-1 with TRBJ2-1; D is uncertain. Germline assignment: CDR1 SGHRS and CDR2 YFSETQ. With 0 bases removed from V and 3 bases from J, the gap between germline ends came to 10 bases. The CDR3 runs to 15 residues. CDR3 region: CASSLAVKDYNEQFF. The CDR3 nucleotides are TGCGCCAGCAGCTTGGCCGTGAAAGACTACAATGAGCAGTTCTTC. The full variable domain, its missing parts supplied by reference TRBV5-1 and TRBJ2-1, is KAGVTQTPRYLIKTRGQQVTLSCSPISGHRSVSWYQQTPGQGLQFLFEYFSETQRNKGNFPGRFSGRQFSNSRSEMNVSTLELGDSALYLCASSLAVKDYNEQFFGPGTRLTVL.

Only a few counts were recorded for this clonotype. The chain has TRBV7-9 and TRBJ1-2, with D possibly matching TRBD1 (5 bases). The V and J ends lost 2 bases and 8 bases respectively, with 21 bases between them. The CDR3 spans 16 residues. Germline lookup yields CDR1 SEHNR and CDR2 FQNEAQ (reference sequence). The CDR3 region is CASSLRRERGVGGYTF. The CDR3 nucleotides read TGTGCCAGCAGCTTACGTCGTGAACGGGGGGTCGGGGGCTACACCTTC. Based on the CDR3 plus reference TRBV7-9 and TRBJ1-2, the full variable domain is DTGVSQNPRHKITKRGQNVTFRCDPISEHNRLYWYRQTLGQGPEFLTYFQNEAQLEKSRLLSDRFSAERPKGSFSTLEIQRTEQGDSAMYLCASSLRRERGVGGYTFGSGTRLTVV.

This clonotype was observed a handful of times. At one end the junction does not follow the germline gene, possibly because of a read error. V gene TRBV7-7 combines with J gene TRBJ2-2, with D perhaps TRBD1 (6 bases). Germline values: CDR1 SSHAT, CDR2 FNYEAQ (reference sequence). CDR3 size: 16 residues. This CDR3 is CASSLEPGQNTGELFF. Here the CDR3 DNA reads TGTGCTAGCAGCTTGGAACCGGGACAAAACACCGGGGAGCTGTTTTTT.

The chain links TRBV6-1 to TRBJ2-4; 11 bases map to TRBD1. This CDR3 region has 19 residues. CDR1 and CDR2 from the germline V gene are MNHNS and SASEGT. J was trimmed by 3 bases and V by 5 bases; bases with no gene match: 15. The CDR3 protein is CASSLEGTGGFYGKNIQYF. The DNA for the CDR3 is TGTGCCAGCAGTCTTGAAGGGACAGGGGGTTTTTATGGCAAAAACATTCAGTACTTC.

This clonotype was recorded only once. The V gene is TRBV29-1, the J gene TRBJ2-3; TRBD1 matches 7 bases. CDR1 is SQVTM, CDR2 ANQGSEA, per germline. The CDR3 extends over 13 amino acids. V dropped 7 bases and J dropped 5; count of bases not matched to a gene: 9. The CDR3 is CSGRGGPQDTQYF. Written as DNA, the CDR3 is TGCAGCGGCAGAGGGGGCCCACAAGATACGCAGTATTTT.

This chain connects TRBV3-1 to TRBJ2-7; 7 nucleotides align to TRBD2. CDR3 size: 14 residues. The germline CDR1 and CDR2 sequences are LGHDT and YNNKEL (reference sequence). Trimming removed 6 bases from V and 4 bases from J; junction bases left unmatched: 9. CDR3 residues: CASSLSGFGYEQYF. For the CDR3, the DNA is TGTGCCAGCAGTCTTAGCGGGTTTGGTTACGAGCAGTACTTC.

CDR3 bases: TGTGCCAGCAGCTTTATATGGAGTTGCGGCACAGATACGCAGTATTTT. It is translated as CASSFIWSCGTDTQYF. V and J are TRBV7-9 and TRBJ2-3; no clear D gene. CDR1 SEHNR and CDR2 FQNEAQ come from the germline V gene (reference sequence). V lost 3 bases and J 1 base, leaving 14 bases between the germline ends. The CDR3 spans 16 residues.

The table lists this clonotype with a few counts. The chain carries TRBV4-1 and TRBJ2-1; D could derive from TRBD1 or TRBD2 (5 bases each). Between the trimmed V and J ends, which lost 4 bases and 15 bases, there was a span of 22 bases. The CDR3 is 14 residues long. Germline loops: CDR1 MGHRA, CDR2 YSYEKL. This CDR3 is CASSPQQGGEGPFF. CDR3 in DNA: TGCGCCAGCAGCCCGCAGCAGGGCGGAGAGGGGCCGTTCTTC.

This clonotype was detected ten times or more. The rearrangement links TRBV27 to TRBJ2-7; D may be TRBD2 (6 bases). This CDR3 is 14 amino acids long. V shed 5 bases and J shed 4 bases, with 15 bases lying between them. The germline CDR1 and CDR2 sequences are MNHEY and SMNVEV (reference sequence). The DNA of the CDR3 is TGTGCCAGCAGTCACGCGAGCGGAGGGTACGAGCAGTACTTC. It encodes CASSHASGGYEQYF.

The V and J genes are TRBV5-1 and TRBJ2-3, with 13 bases matching TRBD2. V lost 2 bases, J lost 6 bases, and 3 bases stayed unmatched. Germline-derived CDR1 and CDR2 are SGHRS and YFSETQ. The CDR3 runs to 15 residues. The CDR3 protein is CASSLWTSGSDTQYF. DNA for the CDR3: TGCGCCAGCAGCTTATGGACTAGCGGGAGTGATACGCAGTATTTT.

This clonotype came up a few times. The J gene is TRBJ2-5, the V gene TRBV28; TRBD2 matches at 7 bases. The CDR3 totals 15 residues. V trimming: 7 bases; J trimming: 5 bases; junction bases outside the gene matches: 13. Germline loops: CDR1 MDHEN, CDR2 SYDVKM. CDR3 in amino acids: CASTRFGMRGETQYF. CDR3 DNA sequence: TGTGCCAGCACCCGATTCGGGATGCGGGGGGAGACCCAGTACTTC. Full variable domain (missing parts from reference TRBV28 and TRBJ2-5): DVKVTQSSRYLVKRTGEKVFLECVQDMDHENMFWYRQDPGLGLRLIYFSYDVKMKEKGDIPEGYSVSREKKERFSLILESASTNQTSMYLCASTRFGMRGETQYFGPGTRLLVL.

In this sample, this clonotype turned up a few times. The J gene is TRBJ1-1, the V gene TRBV4-1, with 7 bases lining up with TRBD1. Germline CDR1 MGHRA, CDR2 YSYEKL. J lost 1 base, V lost 3 bases, and 11 bases had no gene match. The CDR3 sequence is 17 residues long. In nucleotides, the CDR3 is TGCGCCAGCAGCCAGGAACAGGGGTGGGCCCGGAACACTGAAGCTTTCTTT. It specifies CASSQEQGWARNTEAFF.

Concerning this clonotype: Compared with germline, one end of the junction differs, possibly owing to a read error. V gene TRBV12-3 or TRBV12-4 combines with J gene TRBJ2-3; a weak D match, TRBD2 (6 bases). This CDR3 is built from 15 residues. CDR3 sequence (DNA): TGTGCCAGCAGTTGGAGGGGAGGAAGCACAGATACGCGGTATTTT. Residues: CASSWRGGSTDTRYF.